One and the same sample provided the 21 T cell receptor beta chains below, sequenced in a study of T-cell memory formation after mild COVID-19. TCRdb fed the 5' RACE reads into MiXCR, producing one record per CDR3 protein. The table shows about 130,000 distinct CDR3 sequences, with approximately 25% occurring only once. Sequencing used PBMCs or a T cell subset sorted from them (not recorded which). These receptor sequences come from an adult woman who had mild COVID-19 (a few samples of this study predate the infection). Cell type and time point are not known.

The J gene is TRBJ1-2, the V gene TRBV6-6, with a tentative D call TRBD1 (5 bases). This CDR3 region has 15 residues. V lost 4 bases to trimming and J lost 3 bases, with 15 bases between them. The V gene's germline CDR1 is MNHNY and CDR2 SVGAGI (reference sequence). The CDR3 sequence: CASSSSRDFHYGYTF. The CDR3 DNA is TGTGCCAGCAGTTCCAGCCGGGACTTTCACTATGGCTACACCTTC.

The chain has TRBV7-3 and TRBJ1-1; 10 bases fit TRBD1. This CDR3 region has 14 residues. Trimming took 5 bases from V and 5 from J; bases not matched to a gene: 5. Germline V gene sequence: CDR1 SGHTA, CDR2 FQGTGA. The CDR3 protein is CASSDGTGVTEAFF. Here the CDR3 DNA reads TGTGCCAGCAGCGATGGGACAGGGGTAACTGAAGCTTTCTTT.

This clonotype occurred a few times. The chain has TRBV2 and TRBJ1-5; no definite D call. The CDR3 totals 14 residues. Between the trimmed V and J ends, which lost 6 bases and 4 bases, there was a span of 13 bases. Germline values: CDR1 SNHLY, CDR2 FYNNEI. CDR3 nucleotides: TGTGCCAGCAGGCAAGAACAGATGAATCAGCCCCAGCATTTT. Protein product: CASRQEQMNQPQHF.

The genes are TRBV13 and TRBJ2-7; D is unresolved. The CDR3 is made up of 14 amino acids. Trimming left V 4 bases short and J 2 bases short, with 12 bases between. CDR1 and CDR2 from the germline V gene are PRHDT and FYEKMQ (reference sequence). The CDR3 region is CASSSRLTTYEQYF. As DNA, the CDR3 is TGTGCCAGCAGCTCCCGACTGACAACCTACGAGCAGTACTTC. The full variable domain, with the rest looked up from reference TRBV13 and TRBJ2-7, is AAGVIQSPRHLIKEKRETATLKCYPIPRHDTVYWYQQGPGQDPQFLISFYEKMQSDKGSIPDRFSAQQFSDYHSELNMSSLELGDSALYFCASSSRLTTYEQYFGPGTRLTVT.

The J gene is TRBJ2-1, the V gene TRBV13; D possibly corresponds to TRBD1 (6 bases). The germline CDR1 and CDR2 sequences are PRHDT and FYEKMQ (reference sequence). V was shortened by 0 bases and J by 7 bases, with 13 bases between the two germline ends. CDR3 length: 15 residues. CDR3 nucleotide sequence: TGTGCCAGCAGCTTAGGCACGGGACAAAGGAATGAGCAGTTCTTC. It yields the protein CASSLGTGQRNEQFF.

J is TRBJ2-7 and V is TRBV7-8, with TRBD1 identical over 7 bases. The length of the CDR3 is 17 residues. The V gene end was trimmed by 5 bases and the J gene end by 1 base; junction bases not matched to a gene: 14. The germline CDR1 and CDR2 sequences are SGHVS and FQNEAQ. This chain's CDR3 is CASSPLVGAGGSYEQYF. The CDR3 DNA reads as TGTGCCAGCAGCCCCTTAGTAGGGGCAGGGGGATCCTACGAGCAGTACTTC.

This clonotype came up a few times. The rearrangement links TRBV11-2 to TRBJ2-1, with 8 bases lining up with TRBD2. With 1 base clipped from V and 0 bases from J, the junction kept 8 bases outside the gene matches. The germline V gene has CDR1 SGHAT and CDR2 FQNNGV. The CDR3 consists of 18 residues. CDR3 region: CASSLGPSGLSSYNEQFF. The CDR3, as DNA: TGTGCCAGCAGCTTAGGGCCTAGCGGGCTTAGCTCCTACAATGAGCAGTTCTTC.

This clonotype came up a few times. This rearrangement joins TRBV3-1 to TRBJ2-1; D gene unclear. Trimming stripped 3 bases from V and 4 bases from J, with 7 bases between. The germline V gene has CDR1 LGHDT and CDR2 YNNKEL (reference sequence). The CDR3 contains 13 residues. CDR3 sequence: CASSHISYNEQFF. CDR3 nucleotides: TGTGCCAGCAGCCACATTAGTTACAATGAGCAGTTCTTC.

This clonotype occurred a few times. The genes are TRBV20-1 and TRBJ2-3; tentative D call: TRBD2 (5 bases). This CDR3 has 18 amino acids. CDR1 is DFQATT and CDR2 is SNEGSKA in the germline V gene (reference sequence). In DNA form, the CDR3 reads TGCCTTGCTAGAGAGGATTGGCTAGCTGGTCGGGACACAGATACGCAGTATTTT. Translation gives CLAREDWLAGRDTDTQYF.

The chain links TRBV27 to TRBJ1-2, with TRBD1 identical over 7 bases. The CDR3 totals 15 residues. The trim removed 5 bases at V and 0 bases at J, leaving 6 bases unmatched. Germline V gene lookup returns CDR1 MNHEY and CDR2 SMNVEV (reference sequence). The DNA of the CDR3 is TGTGCCAGCAGTGAACAGGGGAAATCTAACTATGGCTACACCTTC. It codes for CASSEQGKSNYGYTF.

This chain connects TRBV7-9 to TRBJ1-6; the D is unclear. The CDR3 has 11 residues. CDR1 is SEHNR, CDR2 FQNEAQ, per germline (reference sequence). Deletions cut 8 bases from V and 11 bases from J, with 10 bases between. The CDR3 here is CASPPFTPLHF. The CDR3 DNA reads as TGTGCCAGCCCTCCCTTTACACCCCTCCACTTT.

This clonotype has just a few counts. The chain combines TRBV12-3 or TRBV12-4 with TRBJ2-6; D remains ambiguous. The CDR3 totals 13 residues. V was shortened by 7 bases and J by 2 bases, with 6 bases between the two germline ends. CDR3 sequence (DNA): TGTGCCAGCATTACGACTGGGGCCAACGTCCTGACTTTC. Translation gives CASITTGANVLTF.

This clonotype showed up many times. The chain recombines TRBV4-3 with TRBJ2-3; D call uncertain. V was shortened by 0 bases and J by 3 bases, with 16 bases between the two germline ends. Germline V gene lookup returns CDR1 LGHNA and CDR2 YSLEER. The CDR3 totals 17 residues. In DNA, the CDR3 is TGCGCCAGCAGCCAAGAAGGAGACTTTGGCAGAACAGATACGCAGTATTTT. Residues: CASSQEGDFGRTDTQYF.

This chain links TRBV5-6 with TRBJ1-4; TRBD1 is a possible D gene (5 bases). CDR3 length equals 14 residues. V gave up 2 bases and J gave up 6 bases, with 11 bases separating them. Germline V gene lookup returns CDR1 SGHDT and CDR2 YYEEEE. The CDR3, as DNA: TGTGCCAGCAGCTTCCCGGACACCGATGAAAAACTGTTTTTT. Encoded protein: CASSFPDTDEKLFF.

This chain links TRBV7-9 with TRBJ2-7; D is uncertain. CDR1 is SEHNR, CDR2 FQNEAQ, per germline (reference sequence). The V gene lost 5 bases and the J gene lost 0 bases, with 8 bases spanning the gap. The CDR3 has 13 amino acids. The CDR3 bases are TGTGCCAGCAGCCCGGAGAGCTCCTACGAGCAGTACTTC. It specifies CASSPESSYEQYF.

The V gene is TRBV4-1, the J gene TRBJ1-3, with TRBD1 as a possible D gene (5 bases). The germline gives CDR1 MGHRA, CDR2 YSYEKL. Trimming shortened V by 1 base and J by 2 bases, and 12 bases separated the two germline ends. The CDR3 is made up of 16 amino acids. This CDR3 reads CASSQGTWGTGNTIYF. In DNA, the CDR3 is TGCGCCAGCAGCCAAGGGACTTGGGGGACTGGAAACACCATATATTTT.

V usage is TRBV9 and J usage is TRBJ2-1, with TRBD1 matching 8 bases. Germline CDR1 SGDLS, CDR2 YYNGEE. This CDR3 contains 15 residues. V shed 4 bases, J shed 7 bases, and the junction held 10 bases outside the gene matches. The DNA for the CDR3 is TGTGCCAGCAGCCCAAGACAGGGGTTGTATAATGAGCAGTTCTTC. The encoded protein is CASSPRQGLYNEQFF.

J is TRBJ2-3 and V is TRBV12-3 or TRBV12-4; a weak D match, TRBD2 (7 bases). V lost 5 bases to trimming and J lost 3 bases, with 9 bases between them. This CDR3 region has 13 residues. The CDR3 bases are TGTGCCAGCAGTAAGGGGGGGACAGATACGCAGTATTTT. Protein sequence: CASSKGGTDTQYF.

This clonotype was counted between two and nine times. This rearrangement joins TRBV29-1 to TRBJ2-5; the D call may be TRBD1 or TRBD2 (5 bases each). Trimming took off 6 bases at V and 4 bases at J, with 15 bases between the two ends. CDR1 SQVTM and CDR2 ANQGSEA come from the germline V gene. This CDR3 region has 13 residues. This CDR3 is CSVSLGVGETQYF. The DNA for the CDR3 is TGCAGCGTCTCTCTGGGGGTGGGAGAGACCCAGTACTTC.

The chain links TRBV29-1 to TRBJ1-2, with a weak D call TRBD1 (5 bases). The germline V gene encodes CDR1 SQVTM and CDR2 ANQGSEA. This CDR3 is built from 16 residues. The ends were cut back, 7 bases at V and 4 bases at J, with 25 bases in the middle. CDR3: CSAEYPGDGDLYGYTF. The CDR3 nucleotides are TGCAGCGCGGAGTACCCGGGGGACGGCGACCTCTATGGCTACACCTTC.

This clonotype showed up many times. J is TRBJ2-7 and V is TRBV5-5; tentatively, D is TRBD2 (6 bases). The germline V gene has CDR1 SGHKS and CDR2 YYEKEE (reference sequence). The CDR3 sequence is 13 residues long. Trimming took off 3 bases at V and 2 bases at J, with 9 bases between the two ends. The CDR3 reads CASSWDFAYEQYF. CDR3 sequence (DNA): TGTGCCAGCAGCTGGGACTTTGCCTACGAGCAGTACTTC.